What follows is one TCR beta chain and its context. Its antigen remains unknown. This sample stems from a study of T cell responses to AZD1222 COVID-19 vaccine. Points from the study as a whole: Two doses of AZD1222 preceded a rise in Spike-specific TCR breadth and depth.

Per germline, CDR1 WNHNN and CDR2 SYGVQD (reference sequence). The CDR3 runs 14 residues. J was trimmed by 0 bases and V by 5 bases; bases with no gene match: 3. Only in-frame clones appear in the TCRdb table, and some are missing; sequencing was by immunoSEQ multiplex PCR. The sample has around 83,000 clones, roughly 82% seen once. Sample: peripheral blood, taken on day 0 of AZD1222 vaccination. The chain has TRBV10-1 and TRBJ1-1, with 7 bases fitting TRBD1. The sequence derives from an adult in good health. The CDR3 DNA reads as TGCGCCAGCAGTCGGACAGGCGTGAACACTGAAGCTTTCTTT. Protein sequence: CASSRTGVNTEAFF.